This T cell receptor (beta chain) emerged from a study of CD8+ T cells in alopecia areata. At the level of the study: C3H/HeJ donors with spontaneous alopecia, 6-12 months old, supplied skin grafts to roughly 6-11-week-old female C3H/HeJ mice.

With 6 bases clipped from V and 2 bases from J, the junction kept 4 bases outside the gene matches. The CDR3 is 14 residues long. Germline V gene lookup returns CDR1 FNHDT and CDR2 SITEND (reference sequence). Study-level findings and limits: Clonality was higher in lesional than normal scalp, especially in alopecia totalis/universalis.

RNA extraction was followed by reverse transcription into cDNA, which acted as the sequencing template. The repertoire was sequenced with immunoSEQ multiplex PCR; TCRdb's copy has only in-frame clones and lacks some. This sample carries over 100,000 clones and no singletons, and less than 20% goes to the top ten. In its sample, this clone was seen a few times. The antigen is unknown. Gene names and germline match the mouse. The read terminates 4 residues before the CDR3 end, so the remaining end is supplied by the germline J gene. The receptor comes from a C3H/HeJ mouse with alopecia areata. The strain is characterized by the MHC haplotype H2-k. Source material: lesional skin. The chain carries TRBV19 and TRBJ2-5; 9 bases match TRBD2. The chain's CDR3 is CASTNWGAQDTQYF. The sequenced CDR3 bases are TGTGCCAGCACCAACTGGGGGGCCCAAGAC. Filled out from reference TRBV19 and TRBJ2-5, the complete variable domain reads GGIITQTPKFLIGQEGQKLTLKCQQNFNHDTMYWYRQDSGKGLRLIYYSITENDLQKGDLSEGYDASREKKSSFSLTVTSAQKNEMAVFLCASTNWGAQDTQYFGPGTRLLVL.